The subject of this entry is one T cell receptor (beta chain). This clonotype was found a few times. There is no known antigen for this receptor. Base qualities are not provided; no much larger clone lies one nucleotide away. Library preparation was by 5' RACE. Data came from an Illumina HiSeq 2500. A second PCR of 7 to 11 cycles was performed with a sample-barcoded 5' primer and a J-beta primer mix. Each TCR beta cDNA molecule received a unique molecular identifier from a template-switch 5' adaptor carrying 12 random nucleotides. Each sample yielded at least 2.5 million CDR3-containing paired-end reads. The Mint cDNA synthesis kit, primed by a TRBC-specific oligonucleotide, was used to synthesize first-strand cDNA from all RNA. All cDNA was treated with uracil-DNA glycosylase and then went through a first 18-cycle PCR with the universal primers M1SS and BC2_uni_R. The original pipeline was this. Normalization of each sample was performed by random selection of 1 million high-quality reads, each carrying a distinct molecular identifier. Instead of being binned into consensus sequences, reads with shared molecular identifiers were discarded. MiTCR, run with a Q25 quality threshold and the strictest error-elimination algorithm, handled CDR3 identification, clonotype clustering and error correction. A nonparametric unseen species model using Euler transformation provided a lower-bound estimate of total TCR beta diversity. TCRdb took the public reads, trimmed them with fastp at Q25, ran MiXCR for clone calling and kept in-frame beta chains. All rows with the same CDR3 protein become a single entry with the most common DNA and genes. TCRdb assigned the V and J calls; the authors' analysis was not used. The sample table records hundreds of thousands of distinct CDR3 sequences; around a quarter of these occur just once. In total, the top ten clones hold 8% to 10% of the sample.

These data come from a study of blood T cells in healthy people across ages (dated by TCRdb to between 2015 and 2017). Context from the whole study: In model experiments, template switching captured about one uniquely barcoded TCR beta cDNA molecule for every two T cells. Donors were grouped into four age groups: young (average 16 years), middle-aged (roughly 37), aged (about 59) and long-lived (about 82). Using deep sequencing normalized with unique cDNA molecular identifiers, the study measured how TCR beta repertoire diversity changes with age. Two additional independent replicas of 1 million unique cDNA reads from the same blood draw were analyzed for two donors (one aged 18 to 30 and one aged 80 or older).

The trim is 6 bases for V and 6 bases for J, with a gap of 22 bases between the germline ends. Including the terminal cysteine and phenylalanine, the CDR3 comprises 16 residues. The sequence is cut down to CDR3 DNA, 48 bases in frame from base 1. The germline V gene encodes CDR1 MNHNS and CDR2 SASEGT. The donors were 40 or so Caucasian individuals from Russia, aged roughly 6 to 90 years, who were systemically healthy. Each donor gave roughly 9 milliliters of peripheral blood, drawn into EDTA-treated Vacutainer tubes. Ficoll-Paque density-gradient centrifugation was used to isolate PBMCs, with at least 6.5 million per sample. Trizol reagent was used to extract total RNA from PBMCs, with at least 6 micrograms per sample. For every donor, flow cytometry on a PBMC aliquot measured the percentage of naive CD45RAhigh/CD27high T cells. Paper-wide results and their limitations: The long-lived group showed more naive CD4+ T cells, fewer expanded clones and increased TCR diversity than the aged group, suggesting age selection. As age increased, observed TCR beta diversity per million T cells dropped in a roughly linear way, and a significant reduction was already evident by age 40. Because profiling used bulk unsorted PBMCs, naive and antigen-experienced compartments could not be compared conclusively. Donor CMV infection status was unknown, potentially confounding age-related changes in expanded clonotypes. Estimates of total diversity based on one million sequenced T cells were considered lower bounds and underestimates. The percentage of naive T cells measured by flow cytometry correlated strongly with observed TCR beta diversity.

The sample was also reused in another study, on T cells of mothers and their children. Reported in the second study: Nine systemically healthy Caucasian individuals, comprising three mothers and their six children, were included as donors. cDNA synthesis consumed the entire amount of extracted RNA, loaded at around 1.5 ug RNA in each 15 ul reaction. Sample barcodes and 2-4 random nucleotides were added via the M1S primer in the second PCR. Over 8.5 million TCR beta CDR3 reads were obtained for each mother, and around 3 million reads were obtained for each child. Thymic selection shapes the output of TCR recombination in a similar way in related and unrelated pairs, and inherited differences have a minor effect. Normalized repertoire overlap was always found to be slightly, but never significantly, higher in related mother-child pairs than in unrelated mother-child pairs. With a sensitivity of about 100 clones per million clonotypes, no persistent microchimeric T cell clones were detected. Deep NGS was used in the study to compare the TCR beta repertoires of mothers and children and to look for features that separate related mother-child pairs from unrelated individuals. On average, the children were approximately 11 +/- 4 years old, while the mothers were about 37 +/- 4 years old. Libraries were sequenced on Illumina HiSeq 2000 with 100+100 nt paired-end reads after adapter ligation with NEBNext reagents. To avoid cross-contamination, the mother libraries and the child libraries were prepared a month apart and sequenced in separate runs. Each donor had between about 450,000 and 2,100,000 distinct TCR beta clonotypes identified. Naive TCR beta clonotypes were estimated from low-frequency clonotypes matched to each donor's FACS-determined naive share, without sorting.

Sequenced material: blood. The sequence was collected from a boy aged 5-17 years in good health. The V and J genes are TRBV6-1 and TRBJ2-3; the D gene cannot be named for sure. CDR3 reads: CASRQVLVFPLDTQYF. At the DNA level, the sequence is TGTGCCAGCAGGCAAGTCCTAGTCTTCCCCTTGGATACGCAGTATTTT.